The 31 T cell receptor beta chains in this list originate from one sample, sequenced in a study of cytomegalovirus exposure and HLA in healthy donors. In the PCR, 60 Vbeta and 13 Jbeta primers were used. Assay: immunoSEQ multiplex PCR; the TCRdb copy retains only in-frame clones and omits some. Of some 95,000 clones listed, approximately 80% were seen once; the top ten hold over 4%. The specimen sequenced was PBMCs. The receptors were sampled from a woman between 40 and 55 years old in good health and CMV-seropositive.

The chain carries TRBV28 and TRBJ1-3; D is perhaps TRBD1 (6 bases). The CDR3 loop spans 15 amino acids. The V end lost 5 bases, the J end lost 9 bases, and 20 bases lay between the germline ends. Germline values: CDR1 MDHEN, CDR2 SYDVKM. This chain's CDR3 is CASSPPGHPRVTIYF. CDR3 sequence (DNA): TGTGCCAGCAGTCCCCCGGGACATCCCCGGGTCACCATATATTTT.

CDR3 DNA sequence: TGTGCCAGCAGCAAAGCGGGGGGGGGCTTGGGCTACACCTTC. It specifies CASSKAGGGLGYTF. The V call is TRBV21-1, the J call TRBJ1-2. TRBV21-1 counts as a pseudogene. This CDR3 has 14 amino acids.

Only a few counts were recorded for this clone. V and J are TRBV9 and TRBJ1-6; TRBD1 matches at 8 bases. V was pared by 3 bases and J by 7 bases, with 6 bases of the junction left unmatched. The V gene's germline CDR1 is SGDLS and CDR2 YYNGEE. This CDR3 comprises 15 residues. The CDR3 reads CASSGEDRVNSPLHF. The DNA of the CDR3 is TGTGCCAGCAGCGGGGAGGACAGGGTGAATTCACCCCTCCACTTT.

The chain joins TRBV7-8 to TRBJ2-2, with TRBD1 matching over 8 bases. This CDR3 has 18 amino acids. The germline V gene encodes CDR1 SGHVS and CDR2 FQNEAQ. Losses at the gene ends were 6 bases for V and 4 bases for J; bases not matched to a gene: 16. CDR3 protein: CASSYYLSGGPFTGELFF. CDR3 nucleotide sequence: TGTGCCAGCAGTTATTACCTCTCAGGGGGCCCTTTCACCGGGGAGCTGTTTTTT.

The chain joins TRBV2 to TRBJ1-1; the D is unclear. Trimming removed 10 bases at V and 1 base at J, with 10 bases between. From germline, CDR1 is SNHLY and CDR2 FYNNEI. The CDR3 totals 12 residues. CDR3 nucleotide sequence: TGTGCCACCCTGGCGGGGAACACTGAAGCTTTCTTT. It codes for CATLAGNTEAFF. Together with reference TRBV2 and TRBJ1-1, the CDR3 gives the full variable domain: EPEVTQTPSHQVTQMGQEVILRCVPISNHLYFYWYRQILGQKVEFLVSFYNNEISEKSEIFDDQFSVERPDGSNFTLKIRSTKLEDSAMYFCATLAGNTEAFFGQGTRLTVV.

DNA for the CDR3: TGCGCCAGCAGCCAAGGATGGGAGGGACAGGGGGCGAGTCGCTATGGCTACACCTTC. The encoded protein is CASSQGWEGQGASRYGYTF. The genes are TRBV4-1 and TRBJ1-2, with 12 bases that match TRBD1. Germline V lookup: CDR1 MGHRA, CDR2 YSYEKL. The ends lost 1 base at V and 4 bases at J; junction bases unmatched: 13. The CDR3 extends over 19 amino acids.

The rearrangement uses TRBV5-6 and TRBJ1-5; 11 bases match TRBD1. Trimming took 2 bases from V and 5 from J; bases not matched to a gene: 6. The V gene's germline CDR1 is SGHDT and CDR2 YYEEEE. This CDR3 contains 16 residues. CDR3 bases: TGTGCCAGCAGCTTAGGAGGGACAGGGGGACATCAGCCCCAGCATTTT. Protein product: CASSLGGTGGHQPQHF. Looking up the rest from reference TRBV5-6 and TRBJ1-5 gives the full variable domain: DAGVTQSPTHLIKTRGQQVTLRCSPKSGHDTVSWYQQALGQGPQFIFQYYEEEERQRGNFPDRFSGHQFPNYSSELNVNALLLGDSALYLCASSLGGTGGHQPQHFGDGTRLSIL.

The chain is built from TRBV9 and TRBJ2-1; unclear D gene. V was pared by 0 bases and J by 6 bases, with 10 bases between. Germline V gene sequence: CDR1 SGDLS, CDR2 YYNGEE. The CDR3 runs to 14 residues. The CDR3 nucleotides read TGTGCCAGCAGCGTAGAAGTAACAAGCAATGAGCAGTTCTTC. Protein sequence: CASSVEVTSNEQFF.

The sample holds one count of this clone. The J gene is TRBJ2-7, the V gene TRBV11-3; 12 bases match TRBD2. The trim removed 4 bases at V and 2 bases at J, leaving 6 bases unmatched. The CDR3 totals 16 residues. Per the germline V gene, CDR1 is SGHNT and CDR2 is YENEEA. The CDR3 spells CASSSGLAGRTYEQYF. CDR3 DNA sequence: TGTGCCAGCAGCTCTGGACTAGCGGGACGGACCTACGAGCAGTACTTC.

This clone was observed a few times. The chain recombines TRBV11-2 with TRBJ1-1, with D possibly being TRBD1 (6 bases). The V gene lost 3 bases and the J gene lost 5 bases, with 13 bases spanning the gap. Germline CDR1 SGHAT, CDR2 FQNNGV. This CDR3 has 14 residues. The CDR3 sequence: CASSFSRGGTEAFF. The CDR3 nucleotides read TGTGCCAGCAGCTTCAGTAGGGGGGGAACTGAAGCTTTCTTT.

J is TRBJ1-4 and V is TRBV28, with TRBD1 matching 9 bases. This CDR3 region has 16 residues. Losses at the gene ends were 3 bases for V and 6 bases for J; bases not matched to a gene: 8. CDR1 and CDR2 (germline): MDHEN, SYDVKM. The CDR3 loop is CASSLKSGTGYEKLFF. The CDR3 region has the DNA TGTGCCAGCAGTTTGAAATCCGGGACAGGGTATGAAAAACTGTTTTTT. The full variable domain, its missing parts supplied by reference TRBV28 and TRBJ1-4, is DVKVTQSSRYLVKRTGEKVFLECVQDMDHENMFWYRQDPGLGLRLIYFSYDVKMKEKGDIPEGYSVSREKKERFSLILESASTNQTSMYLCASSLKSGTGYEKLFFGSGTQLSVL.

The chain employs TRBV11-2 and TRBJ2-5; no clear D gene. In germline, CDR1 is SGHAT, CDR2 FQNNGV. CDR3 length: 11 amino acids. The ends were cut back, 6 bases at V and 8 bases at J, with 10 bases in the middle. Here the CDR3 DNA reads TGTGCCAGCAGTACGCCGGGTACCCAGTACTTC. It yields the protein CASSTPGTQYF.

This chain joins TRBV2 and TRBJ1-5, with no clear D. CDR3 length: 11 residues. V was shortened by 4 bases and J by 6 bases, with 4 bases between the two germline ends. Germline V lookup: CDR1 SNHLY, CDR2 FYNNEI. CDR3 sequence reads: CASSVGQPQHF. CDR3 coding DNA: TGTGCCAGCAGTGTCGGTCAGCCCCAGCATTTT.

Details on this clone: Other DNA sequences in this specimen translate into the identical CDR3. The gene calls are TRBV9 and TRBJ2-1; 11 positions agree with TRBD2. Losses at the gene ends were 4 bases for V and 4 bases for J; bases not matched to a gene: 7. This CDR3 comprises 16 residues. Per the germline V gene, CDR1 is SGDLS and CDR2 is YYNGEE. CDR3 amino acids: CASSPTGTSGYNEQFF. Here the CDR3 DNA reads TGTGCCAGCAGCCCTACCGGGACTAGCGGATACAATGAGCAGTTCTTC.

V usage is TRBV11-2 and J usage is TRBJ2-2; TRBD2 is a possible D gene (6 bases). The V and J ends lost 1 base and 5 bases respectively, with 11 bases between them. CDR3 length equals 15 residues. From germline, CDR1 is SGHAT and CDR2 FQNNGV. CDR3 DNA: TGTGCCAGCAGCTTAGGCACCCGGGGGACCGGGGAGCTGTTTTTT. Translation gives CASSLGTRGTGELFF. The full variable domain, rest sourced from reference TRBV11-2 and TRBJ2-2, is EAGVAQSPRYKIIEKRQSVAFWCNPISGHATLYWYQQILGQGPKLLIQFQNNGVVDDSQLPKDRFSAERLKGVDSTLKIQPAKLEDSAVYLCASSLGTRGTGELFFGEGSRLTVL.

V is TRBV7-9 and J is TRBJ2-7; weak D call: TRBD1 (7 bases). Germline values: CDR1 SEHNR, CDR2 FQNEAQ (reference sequence). The length of the CDR3 is 14 residues. Deletions cut 6 bases from V and 5 bases from J, with 17 bases between. The CDR3 is CASSRTIRGDEQYF. The CDR3 DNA is TGTGCCAGCAGTAGGACTATCAGGGGGGACGAGCAGTACTTC.

This clone was observed a few times. The chain uses TRBV10-1 and TRBJ2-2; tentatively, D is TRBD2 (5 bases). Germline CDR1 is WNHNN and CDR2 is SYGVQD (reference sequence). The CDR3 totals 14 residues. V lost 7 bases to trimming and J lost 5 bases, with 14 bases between them. The CDR3 nucleotides read TGCGCCAGCATGGGGAGTTTGGAGACCGGGGAGCTGTTTTTT. Its translation is CASMGSLETGELFF.

The chain links TRBV6-1 to TRBJ2-7; 10 bases agree with TRBD2. The V and J ends lost 5 bases and 3 bases, in that order; junction bases with no gene match: 7. The length of the CDR3 is 15 residues. Germline values: CDR1 MNHNS, CDR2 SASEGT. The CDR3 DNA is TGTGCCAGCAGTTTCCCTTTAGCGGGAGGCTACGAGCAGTACTTC. As protein: CASSFPLAGGYEQYF.

This rearrangement joins TRBV7-9 to TRBJ2-3; 9 bases are shared with TRBD2. Germline CDR1 reads SEHNR; CDR2 reads FQNEAQ (reference sequence). This CDR3 spans 15 amino acids. V shed 9 bases and J 6 bases; nucleotides not matched to a gene: 13. The chain's CDR3 is CASRGGAGGPDTQYF. The CDR3 DNA reads as TGTGCCAGTAGAGGGGGGGCGGGAGGGCCGGATACGCAGTATTTT. The full variable domain, its missing parts supplied by reference TRBV7-9 and TRBJ2-3, is DTGVSQNPRHKITKRGQNVTFRCDPISEHNRLYWYRQTLGQGPEFLTYFQNEAQLEKSRLLSDRFSAERPKGSFSTLEIQRTEQGDSAMYLCASRGGAGGPDTQYFGPGTRLTVL.

The CDR3 nucleotides read TGTGCCAGCAGCCAAGGGTCTAGCGGAGCCCAAGAGACCCAGTACTTC. Amino acid sequence: CASSQGSSGAQETQYF. The chain recombines TRBV4-2 with TRBJ2-5; 7 positions match TRBD2. The CDR3 loop spans 16 amino acids. From germline, CDR1 is LGHNA and CDR2 YNFKEQ. The V gene end was trimmed by 1 base and the J gene end by 1 base; junction bases not matched to a gene: 6.

The J gene is TRBJ2-5, the V gene TRBV9; 12 nucleotides agree with TRBD2. The CDR3 is 15 residues long. V shed 6 bases and J 5 bases; nucleotides not matched to a gene: 8. Per germline, CDR1 SGDLS and CDR2 YYNGEE. The CDR3 DNA reads TGTGCCAGCAACCGACTAGCGGGAGTTTCGGAGACCCAGTACTTC. It is translated as CASNRLAGVSETQYF.

The chain is built from TRBV19 and TRBJ2-2, with a tentative D call TRBD1 (5 bases). CDR1 is LNHDA, CDR2 SQIVND, per germline (reference sequence). This CDR3 has 15 amino acids. V lost 6 bases and J 7 bases, leaving 18 bases between the germline ends. CDR3 protein: CASSRQGRFGGELFF. The CDR3 DNA reads as TGTGCCAGTAGCCGTCAGGGTCGGTTTGGCGGGGAGCTGTTTTTT.

The rearrangement links TRBV14 to TRBJ2-7; perhaps TRBD2 as D (6 bases). This CDR3 spans 15 amino acids. From germline, CDR1 is SGHDN and CDR2 FVKESK. Trimming cost V 3 bases and J 7 bases, with 19 bases left between them. The CDR3 region is CASSQISWEANEQYF. CDR3 coding DNA: TGTGCCAGCAGCCAGATAAGTTGGGAGGCAAATGAGCAGTACTTC.

Comment on this clone: One end of the junction fails to match germline, which may point to a read error. The genes are TRBV6-6 and TRBJ2-5, with D hard to call. There are 12 residues in the CDR3. CDR1 and CDR2 from the germline V gene are MNHNY and SVGAGI (reference sequence). CDR3 region: CASSYFSETQYF. CDR3 DNA: TGTGCCAGCAGCTACTTTTCGGAGACCCAGTACTTC.

This sequence joins TRBV11-2 and TRBJ1-2, with 7 nucleotides matching TRBD1. The germline V gene has CDR1 SGHAT and CDR2 FQNNGV. This CDR3 has 15 residues. With V trimmed by 1 base and J by 3 bases, 5 bases remained unmatched. This CDR3 is CASSLAEGAYYGYTF. The CDR3, as DNA: TGTGCCAGCAGCTTAGCGGAGGGGGCATACTATGGCTACACCTTC. The complete variable domain, with remaining parts taken from reference TRBV11-2 and TRBJ1-2, reads EAGVAQSPRYKIIEKRQSVAFWCNPISGHATLYWYQQILGQGPKLLIQFQNNGVVDDSQLPKDRFSAERLKGVDSTLKIQPAKLEDSAVYLCASSLAEGAYYGYTFGSGTRLTVV.

The chain employs TRBV5-1 and TRBJ2-3, with no clear D. This CDR3 has 14 amino acids. The germline CDR1 and CDR2 sequences are SGHRS and YFSETQ. With 0 bases removed from V and 4 bases from J, the gap between germline ends came to 9 bases. CDR3 sequence (DNA): TGCGCCAGCAGCTTGGGCCCAGGTTCAGATACGCAGTATTTT. Its protein product is CASSLGPGSDTQYF.

The chain uses TRBV10-3 and TRBJ2-7; 9 bases are shared with TRBD2. The V gene end was trimmed by 1 base and the J gene end by 5 bases; junction bases not matched to a gene: 3. The CDR3 has 14 amino acids. The germline V gene has CDR1 ENHRY and CDR2 SYGVKD. CDR3 region: CAISEYPSGNEQYF. CDR3 nucleotides: TGTGCCATCAGTGAGTATCCTAGCGGGAACGAGCAGTACTTC.

The V call is TRBV6-5, the J call TRBJ2-1, with a weak D call TRBD1 (8 bases). Germline assignment: CDR1 MNHEY and CDR2 SVGAGI. Trimming removed 2 bases from V and 6 bases from J, with 17 bases in between. The CDR3 is 16 amino acids. The CDR3 region is CASSYPSGTGRNEQFF. For the CDR3, the DNA is TGTGCCAGCAGTTACCCCAGCGGGACAGGACGCAATGAGCAGTTCTTC.

The chain has TRBV4-1 and TRBJ2-7; 8 bases map to TRBD1. Trimming took 4 bases from V and 5 from J; bases not matched to a gene: 10. Germline V gives CDR1 MGHRA, CDR2 YSYEKL. This CDR3 comprises 15 residues. CDR3 nucleotides: TGCGCCAGCAGCCGCGACAGGGGTCCTAGCGACGAGCAGTACTTC. This codes for CASSRDRGPSDEQYF.

The chain joins TRBV12-5 to TRBJ1-2; 8 positions agree with TRBD1. Trimming took 6 bases from V and 5 from J; bases not matched to a gene: 5. The CDR3 length is 13 residues. From germline, CDR1 is LGHNT and CDR2 FRNRAP. CDR3 coding DNA: TGTGCTAGTGGACCCCGACAGGGGTATGGCTACACCTTC. Translated: CASGPRQGYGYTF.

The rearrangement uses TRBV2 and TRBJ2-5; no clear D. The CDR3 loop spans 12 amino acids. Trimming pared 5 bases from V and 2 bases from J, leaving 6 bases between. Germline CDR1 reads SNHLY; CDR2 reads FYNNEI. In DNA form, the CDR3 reads TGTGCCAGCAGTTTTAGACAAGAGACCCAGTACTTC. It codes for CASSFRQETQYF.